This T cell receptor (beta chain) is from a study of OX40 agonist ivuxolimab in advanced cancers. Overall study context: The dose-escalation group included hepatocellular carcinoma, melanoma, renal cell carcinoma and head and neck cancer. Study-level points and caveats: The authors did not determine the antigen specificity of the expanded peripheral T cells. Nonresponders included some who also had low normalized T-cell clonal expansion.

Method: immunoSEQ multiplex PCR; TCRdb's copy keeps in-frame clones and lacks some. The sample includes around 61,000 clones, roughly 90% seen only once; the top ten take about a quarter. The CDR3 totals 13 residues. Trimming removed 5 bases from V and 3 bases from J; junction bases left unmatched: 1. Germline-derived CDR1 and CDR2 are SGHTA and FQGTGA. Concerning this clone: The target antigen is unknown.

Autoimmune disease history or systemic immunosuppression excluded patients. The sample was CD4+ or CD8+ T cells sorted from blood, taken in a trial of the OX40 agonist ivuxolimab. The V call is TRBV7-3, the J call TRBJ1-1; TRBD1 matches 9 bases. The sequence derives from an adult with an advanced solid tumor such as melanoma, head and neck, liver or kidney cancer. In DNA, the CDR3 is TGTGCCAGCAGCCGACAGGGGGACACTGAAGCTTTCTTT. This sequence encodes CASSRQGDTEAFF.